The 11 T cell receptor beta chains listed next were all sequenced from one sample in a study of T cell responses to AZD1222 COVID-19 vaccine (dated by TCRdb to about 2021). The sample's time point label is to be understood as: baseline before first vaccination. Libraries were built with the immunoSEQ multiplex PCR assay. The table was pulled from immuneACCESS by TCRdb, which kept in-frame rearrangements only. Such tables lose some clones; where checked, under half of the loss comes from unresolved V genes, and the rest has no known cause. This sample is represented by around 130,000 clones; nearly 95% of them were singletons. 0.91% of the sample is taken by the ten largest. Material: peripheral blood, obtained on day 0 of AZD1222 vaccination. All receptors come from an adult in good health.

V is TRBV3-1 (or the pseudogene TRBV3-2) and J is TRBJ1-2; D not resolved. V lost 0 bases, J lost 2 bases, and 13 bases lay in between. The CDR3 is 16 residues long. Germline CDR1 LGHDT, CDR2 YNNKEL (reference sequence). The CDR3 is CASSQDGRALNYGYTF. CDR3 bases: TGTGCCAGCAGCCAAGATGGGAGGGCCCTCAACTATGGCTACACCTTC.

This rearrangement joins TRBV5-4 to TRBJ2-2; 9 nucleotides line up with TRBD2. Germline V gene data show CDR1 as SGHNT and CDR2 as YYREEE (reference sequence). After removal of 3 bases from V and 4 bases from J, the junction contained 4 bases not matched to a gene. The CDR3 sequence is 15 residues long. The CDR3 sequence: CASSYSGGGTGELFF. The CDR3 DNA follows: TGTGCCAGCAGCTATAGCGGGGGTGGCACCGGGGAGCTGTTTTTT.

This clone occurred once. The chain carries TRBV18 and TRBJ2-7; TRBD1 matches 7 bases. Germline values: CDR1 KGHSH, CDR2 LQKENI. With V trimmed by 3 bases and J by 7 bases, 9 bases remained unmatched. The CDR3 has 14 amino acids. CDR3 nucleotide sequence: TGTGCCAGCTCACCTCTCACAGGGGAGATGGAGCAGTACTTC. Its protein product is CASSPLTGEMEQYF.

V usage is TRBV11-2 and J usage is TRBJ2-6; 8 bases map to TRBD2. This CDR3 contains 17 residues. With V trimmed by 5 bases and J by 1 base, 7 bases remained unmatched. The V gene's germline CDR1 is SGHAT and CDR2 FQNNGV. The DNA for the CDR3 is TGTGCCAGCAGCCCGCCACGGGGGGGGTCTGGGGCCAACGTCCTGACTTTC. Its translation: CASSPPRGGSGANVLTF.

The V gene is TRBV3-1 (or the pseudogene TRBV3-2), the J gene TRBJ1-5; TRBD1 might be the D (6 bases). The V and J ends lost 4 bases and 6 bases respectively, with 10 bases between them. The CDR3 extends over 13 amino acids. Germline V gene data show CDR1 as LGHDT and CDR2 as YNNKEL (reference sequence). DNA for the CDR3: TGTGCCAGCAGCCGTTACAGGGCTCAGCCCCAGCATTTT. It encodes CASSRYRAQPQHF.

This chain uses TRBV3-1 (or the pseudogene TRBV3-2) with TRBJ1-2, with TRBD1 as a possible D gene (5 bases). Germline V gene lookup returns CDR1 LGHDT and CDR2 YNNKEL (reference sequence). Trimming pared 0 bases from V and 4 bases from J, leaving 15 bases between. The CDR3 runs 16 residues. CDR3 coding DNA: TGTGCCAGCAGCCAAGATCTAGCGACAGCCATCTATGGCTACACCTTC. This sequence encodes CASSQDLATAIYGYTF.

This chain joins TRBV24-1 and TRBJ2-3, with 11 bases aligning to TRBD2. The CDR3 totals 16 residues. Germline assignment: CDR1 KGHDR and CDR2 SFDVKD. V was pared by 3 bases and J by 1 base, with 2 bases of the junction left unmatched. The CDR3 loop is CATSDPTSGGTDTQYF. As DNA, the CDR3 is TGTGCCACCAGTGATCCGACTAGCGGGGGCACAGATACGCAGTATTTT.

This clone is a singleton in its sample. The CDR3, as DNA: TGTGCCACCAGCAGAGCTCGGGGGACTAGCAATCAGCCCCAGCATTTT. Amino acids: CATSRARGTSNQPQHF. V gene TRBV15 combines with J gene TRBJ1-5, with D perhaps TRBD1 (5 bases). V was clipped by 1 base and J by 0 bases, with 10 bases between them. CDR1 and CDR2 from the germline V gene are LNHNV and YYDKDF (reference sequence). The CDR3 runs 16 residues.

CDR3 DNA: TGTGCCAGCTCACCACCAAGCAACAGGAAGGCTGAAGCTTTCTTT. Translation: CASSPPSNRKAEAFF. The V and J genes are TRBV18 and TRBJ1-1, with D perhaps TRBD1 (5 bases). V lost 0 bases to trimming and J lost 6 bases, with 14 bases between them. Germline CDR1 reads KGHSH; CDR2 reads LQKENI. This CDR3 is built from 15 residues. Complete variable domain (other parts from reference TRBV18 and TRBJ1-1): NAGVMQNPRHLVRRRGQEARLRCSPMKGHSHVYWYRQLPEEGLKFMVYLQKENIIDESGMPKERFSAEFPKEGPSILRIQQVVRGDSAAYFCASSPPSNRKAEAFFGQGTRLTVV.

The V and J genes are TRBV7-2 and TRBJ1-1; TRBD1 is a possible D gene (5 bases). The CDR3 consists of 17 residues. V was trimmed by 2 bases and J by 4 bases, leaving 20 bases between them. The V gene's germline CDR1 is SGHTA and CDR2 FQGNSA. CDR3 nucleotides: TGTGCCAGCAGCTTACGCCTGGGTCGTAGTAGGGGCACTGAAGCTTTCTTT. Amino acid sequence: CASSLRLGRSRGTEAFF.

The chain uses TRBV6-1 and TRBJ2-3, with D possibly being TRBD1 (5 bases). Germline CDR1 MNHNS, CDR2 SASEGT. The CDR3 length is 15 residues. Trimming cost V 1 base and J 2 bases, with 10 bases left between them. The chain's CDR3 is CASSEEAGNTDTQYF. CDR3 DNA: TGTGCCAGCAGTGAAGAGGCAGGGAACACAGATACGCAGTATTTT.